This TCR beta chain originates from a study of blood T cell repertoires in COVID-19. Across the study: The analysed material was cDNA or gDNA that came from T cells, B-cell-depleted T cells, or PBMCs.

The V gene's germline CDR1 is SNHLY and CDR2 FYNNEI. Trimming shortened V by 5 bases and J by 4 bases, and 8 bases separated the two germline ends. This CDR3 region has 12 residues. Participants' reported clinical history set cohort assignment. What the recovered Cohort 3 donors had was two negative PCRs, clearance, or symptom resolution. This clone has a handful of counts. Original handling: Reference gene primers were amplified, and this amplification served to estimate nucleated cell counts. TCRdb's table, derived via immunoSEQ multiplex PCR, lists solely in-frame clones and lacks some. The DNA was the basis for D and trimming; V, J and clone size are from that table. Here the sample spans about 230,000 clones, 70% to 90% being singletons.

The J gene is TRBJ1-1, the V gene TRBV2; TRBD1 is a possible D gene (6 bases). Sequenced material: PBMCs or T cells enriched from blood (not recorded which). The clonotype comes from a man aged 25-45 years who had recovered from COVID-19. As DNA, the CDR3 is TGTGCCAGCAGTCAGGGGATCACTGAAGCTTTCTTT. Translating gives CASSQGITEAFF.